This TCR beta chain was documented in a study of OX40 agonist ivuxolimab in advanced cancers. Sequencing was performed with immunoSEQ multiplex PCR; in TCRdb, only in-frame clones are kept and a portion is missing. The sample lists 80,000 or so clones; roughly nine tenths were seen once. The CDR3 extends over 14 amino acids. Germline CDR1 GTSNPN, CDR2 SVGIG (reference sequence). V dropped 7 bases and J dropped 4 bases, with 19 bases sitting between them. The chain has TRBV30 and TRBJ1-2; tentative D call: TRBD1 (5 bases). The receptor's source is an adult with an advanced solid tumor such as melanoma, head and neck, liver or kidney cancer. The source was CD4+ or CD8+ T cells sorted from blood, collected in a trial of the OX40 agonist ivuxolimab. CDR3 in amino acids: CAFTLRGWTYGYTF. The DNA for the CDR3 is TGTGCCTTCACCTTGCGGGGGTGGACCTATGGCTACACCTTC. The variable domain in full, completed from reference TRBV30 and TRBJ1-2, reads SQTIHQWPATLVQPVGSPLSLECTVEGTSNPNLYWYRQAAGRGLQLLFYSVGIGQISSEVPQNLSASRPQDRQFILSSKKLLLSDSGFYLCAFTLRGWTYGYTFGSGTRLTVV.